This record concerns one T cell receptor (beta chain) sequence. The target antigen is unknown. PCR involved 60 Vbeta and 13 Jbeta primers. Clones were sequenced by immunoSEQ multiplex PCR, and TCRdb holds only the in-frame ones, with some missing. In the table there are 150,000 or so clones, 75% to 90% of which are singletons. This sample was taken from a study of cytomegalovirus exposure and HLA in healthy donors. Overall study findings and caveats: Some V segments, including TRBV6-2 and TRBV6-3, were excluded as indistinguishable.

This CDR3 has 13 residues. Germline CDR1 is SGHTA and CDR2 is FQGNSA. Trimming took off 8 bases at V and 0 bases at J, with 7 bases between the two ends. This receptor was identified in a woman aged 18-35 years in good health and CMV-seronegative. Sequencing used PBMCs. This sequence joins TRBV7-2 and TRBJ2-2; unclear D gene. The CDR3 sequence: CASLKSNTGELFF. For the CDR3, the DNA is TGTGCCAGCCTAAAATCGAACACCGGGGAGCTGTTTTTT.